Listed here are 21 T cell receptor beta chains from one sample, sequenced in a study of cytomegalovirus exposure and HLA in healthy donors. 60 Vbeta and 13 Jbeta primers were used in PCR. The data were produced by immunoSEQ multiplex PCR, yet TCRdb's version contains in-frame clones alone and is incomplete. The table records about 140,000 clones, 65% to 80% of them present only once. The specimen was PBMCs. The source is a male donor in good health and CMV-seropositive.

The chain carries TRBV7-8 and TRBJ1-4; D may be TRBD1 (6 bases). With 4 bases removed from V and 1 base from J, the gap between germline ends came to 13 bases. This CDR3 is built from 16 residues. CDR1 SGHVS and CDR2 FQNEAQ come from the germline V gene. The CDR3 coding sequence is TGTGCCAGCAGCTCACAGGGAGGGAGAACTAATGAAAAACTGTTTTTT. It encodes CASSSQGGRTNEKLFF.

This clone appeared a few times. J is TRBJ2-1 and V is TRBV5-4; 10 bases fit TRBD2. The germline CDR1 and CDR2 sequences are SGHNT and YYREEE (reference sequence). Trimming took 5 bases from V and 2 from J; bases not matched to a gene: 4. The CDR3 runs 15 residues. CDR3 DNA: TGTGCCAGCAGACCTAGCGGGAGCCCCTACAATGAGCAGTTCTTC. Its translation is CASRPSGSPYNEQFF.

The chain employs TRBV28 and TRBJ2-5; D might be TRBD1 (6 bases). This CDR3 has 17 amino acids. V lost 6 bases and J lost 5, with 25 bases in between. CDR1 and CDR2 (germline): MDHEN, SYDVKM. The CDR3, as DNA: TGTGCCAGCAGACCACCTCGGGCAGGGGTCTACGGGGAGACCCAGTACTTC. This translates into CASRPPRAGVYGETQYF.

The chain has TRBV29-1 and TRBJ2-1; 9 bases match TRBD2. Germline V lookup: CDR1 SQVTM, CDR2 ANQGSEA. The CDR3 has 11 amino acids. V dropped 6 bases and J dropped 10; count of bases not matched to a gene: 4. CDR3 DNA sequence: TGCAGCGTCGCCGGACTAGCGGAGCAGTTCTTC. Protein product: CSVAGLAEQFF.

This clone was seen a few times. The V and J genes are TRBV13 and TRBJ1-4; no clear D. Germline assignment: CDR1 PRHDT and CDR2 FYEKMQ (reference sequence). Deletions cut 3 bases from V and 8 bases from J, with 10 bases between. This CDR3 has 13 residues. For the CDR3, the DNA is TGTGCCAGCAGCTTCGTACAGAGCGAAAAACTGTTTTTT. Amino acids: CASSFVQSEKLFF.

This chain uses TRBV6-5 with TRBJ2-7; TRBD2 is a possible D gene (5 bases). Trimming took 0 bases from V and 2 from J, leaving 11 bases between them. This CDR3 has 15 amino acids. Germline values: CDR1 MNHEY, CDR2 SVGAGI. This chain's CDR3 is CASSYSRARAYEQYF. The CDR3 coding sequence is TGTGCCAGCAGTTACTCGAGGGCCCGGGCCTACGAGCAGTACTTC.

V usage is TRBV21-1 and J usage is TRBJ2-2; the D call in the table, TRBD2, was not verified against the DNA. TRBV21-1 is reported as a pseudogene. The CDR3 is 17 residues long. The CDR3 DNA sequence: TGTGCCAGCAGCAAAGTGAGTAAAACGGGAAGGGCCGGGGAGCTGTTTTTT. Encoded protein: CASSKVSKTGRAGELFF.

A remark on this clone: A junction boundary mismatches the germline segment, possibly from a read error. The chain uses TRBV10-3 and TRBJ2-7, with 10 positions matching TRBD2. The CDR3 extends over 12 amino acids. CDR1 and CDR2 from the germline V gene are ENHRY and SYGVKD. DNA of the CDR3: TGTGCCATCGCGACTAGCGGGTTGGGGGTTCTCTTC. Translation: CAIATSGLGVLF.

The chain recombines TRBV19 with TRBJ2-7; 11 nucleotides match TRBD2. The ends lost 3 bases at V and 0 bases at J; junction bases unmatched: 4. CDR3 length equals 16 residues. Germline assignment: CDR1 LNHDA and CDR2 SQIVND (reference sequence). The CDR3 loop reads CASSIASGGNSYEQYF. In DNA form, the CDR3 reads TGTGCCAGTAGTATTGCTAGCGGGGGGAACTCCTACGAGCAGTACTTC.

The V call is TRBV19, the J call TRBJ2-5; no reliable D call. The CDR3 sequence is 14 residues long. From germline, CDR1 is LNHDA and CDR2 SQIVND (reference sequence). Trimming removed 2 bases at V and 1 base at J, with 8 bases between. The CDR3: CASSIPGSQETQYF. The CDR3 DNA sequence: TGTGCCAGTAGTATACCAGGCAGCCAAGAGACCCAGTACTTC.

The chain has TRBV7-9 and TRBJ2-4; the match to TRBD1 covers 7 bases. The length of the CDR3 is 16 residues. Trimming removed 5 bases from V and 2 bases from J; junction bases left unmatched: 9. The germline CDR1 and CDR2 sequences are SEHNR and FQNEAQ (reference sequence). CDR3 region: CASSPGTVGTKNIQYF. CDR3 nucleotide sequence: TGTGCCAGCAGCCCCGGGACAGTGGGGACCAAAAACATTCAGTACTTC.

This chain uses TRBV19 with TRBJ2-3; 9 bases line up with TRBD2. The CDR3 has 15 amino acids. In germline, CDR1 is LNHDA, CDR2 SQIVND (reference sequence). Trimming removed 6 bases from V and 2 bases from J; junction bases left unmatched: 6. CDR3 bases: TGTGCCAGTAGCATCGGGACTAGCCCCACAGATACGCAGTATTTT. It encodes CASSIGTSPTDTQYF.

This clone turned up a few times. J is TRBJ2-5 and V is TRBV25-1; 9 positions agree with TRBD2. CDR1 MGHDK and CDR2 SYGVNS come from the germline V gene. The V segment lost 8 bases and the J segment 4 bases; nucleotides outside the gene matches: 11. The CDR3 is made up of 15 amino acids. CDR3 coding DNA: TGTGCCAGCGGTACAGCGGGGGGTTCCCCAGAGACCCAGTACTTC. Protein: CASGTAGGSPETQYF.

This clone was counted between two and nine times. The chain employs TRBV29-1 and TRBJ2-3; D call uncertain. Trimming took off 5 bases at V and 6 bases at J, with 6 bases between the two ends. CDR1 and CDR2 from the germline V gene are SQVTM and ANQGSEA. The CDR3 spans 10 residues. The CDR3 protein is CSVFSDTQYF. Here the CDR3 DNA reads TGCAGCGTTTTTTCGGATACGCAGTATTTT.

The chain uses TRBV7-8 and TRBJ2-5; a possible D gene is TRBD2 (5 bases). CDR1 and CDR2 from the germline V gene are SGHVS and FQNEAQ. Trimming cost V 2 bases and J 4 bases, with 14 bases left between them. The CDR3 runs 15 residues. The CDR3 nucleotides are TGTGCCAGCAGCTTAATGCTGACTATCCTAGAGACCCAGTACTTC. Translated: CASSLMLTILETQYF.

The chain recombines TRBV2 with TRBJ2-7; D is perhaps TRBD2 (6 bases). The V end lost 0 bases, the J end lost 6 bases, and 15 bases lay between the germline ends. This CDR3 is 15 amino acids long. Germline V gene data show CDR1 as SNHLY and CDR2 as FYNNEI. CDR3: CASSEAGGWVAEQYF. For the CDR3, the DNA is TGTGCCAGCAGTGAAGCCGGAGGGTGGGTGGCCGAGCAGTACTTC. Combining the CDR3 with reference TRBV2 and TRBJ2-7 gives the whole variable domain EPEVTQTPSHQVTQMGQEVILRCVPISNHLYFYWYRQILGQKVEFLVSFYNNEISEKSEIFDDQFSVERPDGSNFTLKIRSTKLEDSAMYFCASSEAGGWVAEQYFGPGTRLTVT.

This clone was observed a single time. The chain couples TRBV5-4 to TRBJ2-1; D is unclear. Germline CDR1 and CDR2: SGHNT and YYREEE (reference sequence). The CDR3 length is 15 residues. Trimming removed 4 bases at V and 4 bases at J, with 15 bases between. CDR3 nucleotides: TGTGCCAGCAGCCCCGGTACAGAATTTTACAATGAGCAGTTCTTC. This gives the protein CASSPGTEFYNEQFF. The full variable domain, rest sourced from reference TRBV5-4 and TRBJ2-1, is ETGVTQSPTHLIKTRGQQVTLRCSSQSGHNTVSWYQQALGQGPQFIFQYYREEENGRGNFPPRFSGLQFPNYSSELNVNALELDDSALYLCASSPGTEFYNEQFFGPGTRLTVL.

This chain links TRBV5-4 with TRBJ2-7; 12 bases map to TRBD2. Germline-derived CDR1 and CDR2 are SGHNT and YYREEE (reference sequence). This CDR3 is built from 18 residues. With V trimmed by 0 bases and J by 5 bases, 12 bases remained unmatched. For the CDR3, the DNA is TGTGCCAGCAGCTTGGCCCTAGCGGGAGGGCCGCTATCCCACGAGCAGTACTTC. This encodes CASSLALAGGPLSHEQYF.

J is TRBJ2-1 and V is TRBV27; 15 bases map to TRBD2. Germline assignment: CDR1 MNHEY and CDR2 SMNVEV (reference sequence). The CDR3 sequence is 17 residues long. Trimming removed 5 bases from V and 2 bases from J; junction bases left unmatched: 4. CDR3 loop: CASSGTSGGPAYNEQFF. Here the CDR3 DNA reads TGTGCCAGCAGTGGGACTAGCGGGGGGCCAGCCTACAATGAGCAGTTCTTC.

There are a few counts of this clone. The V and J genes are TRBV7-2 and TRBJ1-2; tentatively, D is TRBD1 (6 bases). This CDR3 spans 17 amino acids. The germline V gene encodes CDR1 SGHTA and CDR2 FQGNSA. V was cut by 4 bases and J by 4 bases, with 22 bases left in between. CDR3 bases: TGTGCCAGCAGCTCCCTGCAACAGGGAGGGGATAGCTATGGCTACACCTTC. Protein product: CASSSLQQGGDSYGYTF. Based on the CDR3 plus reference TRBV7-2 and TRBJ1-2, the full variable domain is GAGVSQSPSNKVTEKGKDVELRCDPISGHTALYWYRQSLGQGLEFLIYFQGNSAPDKSGLPSDRFSAERTGGSVSTLTIQRTQQEDSAVYLCASSSLQQGGDSYGYTFGSGTRLTVV.

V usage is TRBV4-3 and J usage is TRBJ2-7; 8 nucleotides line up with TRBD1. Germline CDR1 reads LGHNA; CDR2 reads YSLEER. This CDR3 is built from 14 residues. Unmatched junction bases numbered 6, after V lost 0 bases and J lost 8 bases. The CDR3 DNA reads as TGCGCCAGCAGCCAAGATGGGGCAGGGGGCAAGCAGTACTTC. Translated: CASSQDGAGGKQYF.